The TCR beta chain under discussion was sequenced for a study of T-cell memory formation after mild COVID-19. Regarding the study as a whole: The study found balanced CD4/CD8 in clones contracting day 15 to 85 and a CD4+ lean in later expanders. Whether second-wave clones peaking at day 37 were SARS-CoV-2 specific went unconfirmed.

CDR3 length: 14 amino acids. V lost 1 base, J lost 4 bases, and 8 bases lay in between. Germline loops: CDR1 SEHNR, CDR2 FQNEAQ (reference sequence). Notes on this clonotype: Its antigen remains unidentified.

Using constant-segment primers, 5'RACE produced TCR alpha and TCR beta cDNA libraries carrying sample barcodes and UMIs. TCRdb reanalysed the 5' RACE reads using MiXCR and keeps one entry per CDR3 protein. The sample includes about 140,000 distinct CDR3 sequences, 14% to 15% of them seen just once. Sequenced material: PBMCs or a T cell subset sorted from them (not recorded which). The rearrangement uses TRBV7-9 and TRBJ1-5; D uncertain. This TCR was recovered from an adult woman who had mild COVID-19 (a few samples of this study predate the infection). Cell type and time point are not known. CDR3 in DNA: TGTGCCAGCAGCTTAGGGTCGGGAAATCAGCCCCAGCATTTT. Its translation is CASSLGSGNQPQHF.